One sample yielded the 15 T cell receptor beta chains listed below, sequenced in a study of identical twins. TCRdb re-derived calls from the 5' RACE reads in MiXCR, one entry per CDR3 protein. The sample carries fewer than 900,000 distinct CDR3 sequences, 21% recorded once. These data were also filed under a second study, of T cells expressing NK-cell markers.

Material for sequencing was PBMCs. The receptor source for this set is a young woman in good health.

J is TRBJ2-4 and V is TRBV7-2; 11 bases are shared with TRBD1. Unmatched junction bases numbered 8, after V lost 5 bases and J lost 8 bases. The CDR3 is 15 residues long. CDR1 is SGHTA and CDR2 is FQGNSA in the germline V gene. The CDR3 spells CASSLGGTGGYIQYF. In DNA form, the CDR3 reads TGTGCCAGCAGCCTAGGCGGGACAGGGGGATACATTCAGTACTTC.

The chain recombines TRBV5-1 with TRBJ1-2; no clear D. Germline CDR1 is SGHRS and CDR2 is YFSETQ. CDR3 length: 13 residues. Between the trimmed V and J ends, which lost 0 bases and 8 bases, there was a span of 11 bases. CDR3 region: CASSLGTTEGYTF. The CDR3 nucleotides are TGCGCCAGCAGCTTGGGGACGACGGAGGGCTACACCTTC.

This rearrangement joins TRBV11-2 to TRBJ2-7; 8 nucleotides agree with TRBD2. V trimming: 2 bases; J trimming: 2 bases; junction bases outside the gene matches: 2. Germline V gives CDR1 SGHAT, CDR2 FQNNGV. CDR3 length: 14 amino acids. CDR3 protein: CASSLKRGPYEQYF. CDR3 in DNA: TGTGCCAGCAGCTTAAAGCGGGGGCCCTACGAGCAGTACTTC.

A word on this clonotype: Being one base from a much bigger clone, this may be a read error. The V and J genes are TRBV9 and TRBJ2-3; 8 bases are shared with TRBD2. CDR3 length: 14 amino acids. Germline-derived CDR1 and CDR2 are SGDLS and YYNGEE. J lost 1 base, V lost 3 bases, and 1 base had no gene match. The CDR3, as DNA: TGTGCCAGCAGCGATAGCGGGGGCACAGATACGCAGTATTTT. Amino acids: CASSDSGGTDTQYF.

This clonotype has ten or more counts. The chain carries TRBV29-1 and TRBJ2-7; the match to TRBD1 covers 10 bases. V gave up 4 bases and J gave up 2 bases; unmatched junction bases: 5. Germline-derived CDR1 and CDR2 are SQVTM and ANQGSEA. The CDR3 runs 14 residues. The CDR3 reads CSVGRDRGTYEQYF. The CDR3 nucleotides are TGCAGCGTTGGCCGGGACAGGGGAACCTACGAGCAGTACTTC.

Ten or more counts support this clonotype. The chain joins TRBV6-1 to TRBJ2-1, with 7 bases matching TRBD2. J gave up 8 bases and V 7 bases, and 8 bases lay outside the gene matches. Germline CDR1 and CDR2: MNHNS and SASEGT. The CDR3 has 13 amino acids. The CDR3 region is CASTTLRGDEQFF. CDR3 DNA: TGTGCCAGCACCACGCTCCGGGGGGATGAGCAGTTCTTC.

This clonotype was counted many times. The rearrangement uses TRBV3-1 and TRBJ1-2, with unresolved D. The V end lost 4 bases, the J end lost 3 bases, and 12 bases lay between the germline ends. Germline lookup yields CDR1 LGHDT and CDR2 YNNKEL (reference sequence). The CDR3 is 14 residues long. This chain's CDR3 is CASSPSESDYGYTF. CDR3 DNA sequence: TGTGCCAGCAGCCCAAGTGAGTCGGACTATGGCTACACCTTC. Drawing the rest from reference TRBV3-1 and TRBJ1-2, the complete variable domain is DTAVSQTPKYLVTQMGNDKSIKCEQNLGHDTMYWYKQDSKKFLKIMFSYNNKELIINETVPNRFSPKSPDKAHLNLHINSLELGDSAVYFCASSPSESDYGYTFGSGTRLTVV.

This clonotype was picked up a small number of times. The chain links TRBV12-3 or TRBV12-4 to TRBJ2-4; possibly TRBD2 for D (5 bases). Trimming took 3 bases from V and 1 from J, leaving 13 bases between them. CDR3 length equals 16 residues. CDR3 amino acids: CASSLLRLAAKNIQYF. The DNA for the CDR3 is TGTGCCAGCAGTTTGTTGCGATTAGCGGCCAAAAACATTCAGTACTTC.

V gene TRBV27 combines with J gene TRBJ2-1; TRBD2 is a possible D gene (6 bases). Trimming stripped 5 bases from V and 3 bases from J, with 17 bases between. CDR1 is MNHEY, CDR2 SMNVEV, per germline (reference sequence). The CDR3 contains 16 residues. DNA for the CDR3: TGTGCCAGCAGTGGCTCCCGGGGGACCGACTACAATGAGCAGTTCTTC. Translation gives CASSGSRGTDYNEQFF.

The chain has TRBV9 and TRBJ2-3; D may be TRBD2 (6 bases). The CDR3 spans 15 residues. In germline, CDR1 is SGDLS, CDR2 YYNGEE. Deletions cut 0 bases from V and 0 bases from J, with 8 bases between. The CDR3 coding sequence is TGTGCCAGCAGCGTAGACGGGGGTAGCACAGATACGCAGTATTTT. Its translation is CASSVDGGSTDTQYF.

This clonotype came up a few times. The V and J genes are TRBV20-1 and TRBJ1-1; 11 bases line up with TRBD1. Germline V gene data show CDR1 as DFQATT and CDR2 as SNEGSKA (reference sequence). The length of the CDR3 is 16 residues. J lost 1 base, V lost 0 bases, and 4 bases had no gene match. Here the CDR3 reads CSARDLGQGGNTEAFF. CDR3 coding DNA: TGCAGTGCTAGAGATCTGGGACAGGGGGGGAACACTGAAGCTTTCTTT.

This clonotype was seen at least ten times. The rearrangement links TRBV12-3 or TRBV12-4 to TRBJ1-2, with D hard to call. V was trimmed by 6 bases and J by 7 bases, leaving 15 bases between them. CDR3 length equals 13 residues. DNA for the CDR3: TGTGCCAGCAGCCCCGGGCGGGTTATTGGCTACACCTTC. Translating gives CASSPGRVIGYTF.

This clonotype turned up a few times. The chain combines TRBV6-5 with TRBJ2-5; D remains ambiguous. Trimming left V 7 bases short and J 5 bases short, with 8 bases between. The CDR3 covers 11 residues. Germline lookup yields CDR1 MNHEY and CDR2 SVGAGI. CDR3 loop: CASTLWETQYF. The CDR3 DNA follows: TGTGCCAGCACCCTCTGGGAGACCCAGTACTTC.

This clonotype was counted between two and nine times. The rearrangement uses TRBV20-1 and TRBJ1-5; 8 bases fit TRBD1. CDR1 DFQATT and CDR2 SNEGSKA come from the germline V gene (reference sequence). The CDR3 loop spans 13 amino acids. V lost 6 bases, J lost 6 bases, and 7 bases stayed unmatched. The DNA for the CDR3 is TGCAGTGCCACCGACAGGGGCTCTCAGCCCCAGCATTTT. Protein: CSATDRGSQPQHF.

The chain is built from TRBV7-4 and TRBJ2-7; D ambiguous. This CDR3 has 14 residues. Germline V gives CDR1 SGHVT, CDR2 SQSDAQ. This chain's CDR3 is CSQPAASSSYEQYF. Here the CDR3 DNA reads TGTTCTCAGCCAGCAGCGAGTTCCTCCTACGAGCAGTACTTC.